The 21 T cell receptor beta chains in this list originate from one sample, sequenced in a study of metastatic and nonmetastatic thyroid tumors (dated by TCRdb to 2020 to 2021). To prepare the library, PCR was applied. Sequencing was performed on an Illumina HiSeq 4000. The raw public reads went through TCRdb reprocessing: fastp at Q25, MiXCR clone calling, in-frame beta chains kept. Present in this sample are more than 15,000 clones, around 29% of which were seen just once. The top ten clonotypes cover 13% of the sample. None of the patients had been given any treatment before thyroid surgery. The material sequenced was adjacent normal tissue. The receptors derive from a female donor with papillary thyroid cancer or a benign thyroid nodule (not recorded which). Some clones in this sample may be carry-over from other donors' samples.

This clone was observed a few times. The CDR3 loop is CASNSQGKQFF. CDR3 nucleotide sequence: TGTGCCAGCAACTCACAGGGAAAGCAGTTCTTC. The chain combines TRBV28 with TRBJ2-1, with D perhaps TRBD1 (6 bases). The CDR3 totals 11 residues. Germline assignment: CDR1 MDHEN and CDR2 SYDVKM. V gave up 7 bases and J gave up 11 bases, with 12 bases separating them.

The rearrangement uses TRBV11-2 and TRBJ2-4; perhaps D is TRBD1 or TRBD2 (5 bases each). Per germline, CDR1 SGHAT and CDR2 FQNNGV. This CDR3 has 16 residues. V gave up 1 base and J gave up 2 bases, with 12 bases separating them. CDR3 sequence (DNA): TGTGCCAGCAGCTTAGGAGGGACCGGCTCCAAAAACATTCAGTACTTC. Amino acids: CASSLGGTGSKNIQYF.

By sample share, this clone is large (0.1 to 1%). The chain is built from TRBV30 and TRBJ2-7; D assignment may be TRBD1 or TRBD2 (5 bases each). The CDR3 runs to 14 residues. Trimming removed 0 bases at V and 2 bases at J, with 11 bases between. Per the germline V gene, CDR1 is GTSNPN and CDR2 is SVGIG (reference sequence). The CDR3 sequence is CAWSVPGTAYEQYF. In DNA, the CDR3 is TGTGCCTGGAGTGTACCAGGGACCGCCTACGAGCAGTACTTC.

The table lists this clone with a few counts. The chain employs TRBV7-9 and TRBJ2-7, with 8 positions matching TRBD2. The germline V gene encodes CDR1 SEHNR and CDR2 FQNEAQ (reference sequence). Trimming cost V 5 bases and J 8 bases; bases outside gene matches: 5. The CDR3 extends over 12 amino acids. Here the CDR3 reads CASSPAGGQQYF. The CDR3 DNA sequence: TGTGCCAGCAGCCCTGCGGGGGGCCAGCAGTACTTC. Full variable domain (remainder filled in from reference TRBV7-9 and TRBJ2-7): DTGVSQNPRHKITKRGQNVTFRCDPISEHNRLYWYRQTLGQGPEFLTYFQNEAQLEKSRLLSDRFSAERPKGSFSTLEIQRTEQGDSAMYLCASSPAGGQQYFGPGTRLTVT.

This clone was seen only a few times. J is TRBJ1-4 and V is TRBV2; 7 bases match TRBD1. Germline CDR1 is SNHLY and CDR2 is FYNNEI. This CDR3 region has 14 residues. J was trimmed by 6 bases and V by 3 bases; bases with no gene match: 4. The CDR3 DNA follows: TGTGCCAGCAGTGAGGACAGGAGGGATGAAAAACTGTTTTTT. This gives the protein CASSEDRRDEKLFF.

Notes on this clone: This likely comes from a read error, as the CDR3 has no conserved phenylalanine or tryptophan at its end. V usage is TRBV11-2 and J usage is TRBJ2-7; 10 bases fit TRBD2. CDR1 and CDR2 from the germline V gene are SGHAT and FQNNGV. With 2 bases clipped from V and 2 bases from J, the junction kept 9 bases outside the gene matches. The CDR3 contains 17 residues. In nucleotides, the CDR3 is TGTGCCAGCAGCTTATTGTCGACTAGCGGGTTTCCCTACGAGCAGTACCTC. Its protein is CASSLLSTSGFPYEQYL.

This rearrangement joins TRBV20-1 to TRBJ2-2; TRBD2 matches at 8 bases. CDR1 and CDR2 from the germline V gene are DFQATT and SNEGSKA (reference sequence). Losses at the gene ends were 3 bases for V and 3 bases for J; bases not matched to a gene: 3. The CDR3 has 14 residues. The CDR3 bases are TGCAGTGCTAGCGGGGGGGCCCACACCGGGGAGCTGTTTTTT. Encoded protein: CSASGGAHTGELFF.

This clone was counted between two and nine times. This sequence joins TRBV28 and TRBJ2-6; 8 bases line up with TRBD1. Germline V gene sequence: CDR1 MDHEN, CDR2 SYDVKM. V lost 8 bases, J lost 4 bases, and 10 bases stayed unmatched. This CDR3 spans 16 amino acids. The chain's CDR3 is CASGITGGSGANVLTF. In DNA form, the CDR3 reads TGTGCCAGCGGGATCACAGGGGGATCCGGGGCCAACGTCCTGACTTTC.

This chain links TRBV20-1 with TRBJ2-1; the D is unclear. CDR1 and CDR2 (germline): DFQATT, SNEGSKA (reference sequence). The CDR3 sequence is 13 residues long. The V and J ends lost 6 bases and 8 bases respectively, with 17 bases between them. The CDR3: CSADLGSVDEQFF. Written as DNA, the CDR3 is TGCAGTGCGGACCTCGGGTCGGTGGATGAGCAGTTCTTC.

The V call is TRBV6-8, the J call TRBJ2-7; D uncertain. From germline, CDR1 is MNHGY and CDR2 SAAAGT. The CDR3 sequence is 19 residues long. The V gene lost 4 bases and the J gene lost 2 bases, with 27 bases spanning the gap. The CDR3 region is CASSFHPLQDAPPTYEQYF. As DNA, the CDR3 is TGTGCCAGCAGTTTCCACCCGCTGCAGGACGCACCCCCTACCTACGAGCAGTACTTC.

The chain joins TRBV6-2 or TRBV6-3 to TRBJ1-5, with 8 positions matching TRBD1. The CDR3 totals 15 residues. The trim removed 7 bases at V and 7 bases at J, leaving 12 bases unmatched. Germline CDR1 reads MNHEY; CDR2 reads SVGEGT. In nucleotides, the CDR3 is TGTGCCAGCAACCCTCGGGGGACAGGAGGCCAGCCCCAGCATTTT. This codes for CASNPRGTGGQPQHF.

This clone was observed a few times. The CDR3 DNA reads TGTGCCAGCAGAGTACTAGCGGGAGAGGTGGAGACCCAGTACTTC. It specifies CASRVLAGEVETQYF. The rearrangement uses TRBV6-7 and TRBJ2-5, with 11 bases that match TRBD2. TRBV6-7 is known as an ORF, though its function is uncertain. This CDR3 is 15 amino acids long. Losses at the gene ends were 6 bases for V and 5 bases for J; bases not matched to a gene: 8.

The rearrangement joins TRBV27 to TRBJ2-2; D is possibly TRBD1 (6 bases). Trimming left V 5 bases short and J 7 bases short, with 11 bases between. The CDR3 has 13 residues. Looked up from germline, CDR1 is MNHEY and CDR2 is SMNVEV (reference sequence). CDR3: CASSLGGGGELFF. The CDR3 region has the DNA TGTGCCAGCAGTCTAGGGGGTGGCGGGGAGCTGTTTTTT.

This clone has at least ten counts. This rearrangement joins TRBV11-2 to TRBJ2-2, with TRBD2 as a possible D gene (6 bases). Trimming removed 7 bases at V and 6 bases at J, with 15 bases between. The CDR3 loop spans 14 amino acids. CDR1 and CDR2 from the germline V gene are SGHAT and FQNNGV. The CDR3 bases are TGTGCCAGCACCTACTCCTGGGGGGCCGGGGAGCTGTTTTTT. Translating it yields CASTYSWGAGELFF.

There are a few counts of this clone. The V gene is TRBV20-1, the J gene TRBJ2-1; TRBD2 might be the D (6 bases). Germline V CDR1 and CDR2: DFQATT, SNEGSKA (reference sequence). The CDR3 covers 15 residues. V was cut by 1 base and J by 9 bases, with 19 bases left in between. The CDR3 region is CSARAGAGLGSEQFF. The CDR3 DNA sequence: TGCAGTGCTAGAGCGGGCGCGGGATTAGGGAGTGAGCAGTTCTTC.

By share, this clone ranks as medium-sized. This chain links TRBV5-5 with TRBJ2-3; TRBD2 matches 13 bases. The CDR3 is made up of 15 amino acids. Germline V gene lookup returns CDR1 SGHKS and CDR2 YYEKEE (reference sequence). Trimming removed 4 bases from V and 5 bases from J; junction bases left unmatched: 4. CDR3 DNA: TGTGCCAGCAGCATAGGGACTAGCGGGGTAGATACGCAGTATTTT. Its protein is CASSIGTSGVDTQYF.

Notes on this clone: The junction does not match germline at one end; this may be a read error. The V call is TRBV28, the J call TRBJ2-3, with TRBD2 matching over 8 bases. Germline values: CDR1 MDHEN, CDR2 SYDVKM. This CDR3 spans 17 amino acids. The DNA for the CDR3 is TGTGCCAGCAGTTTGGCACTAGCGGACAAGGGTACAGATACGCGGTATTTT. Translating it yields CASSLALADKGTDTRYF.

This clone is deemed medium-sized. The J gene is TRBJ1-4, the V gene TRBV7-2, with TRBD1 matching over 7 bases. From germline, CDR1 is SGHTA and CDR2 FQGNSA. The J segment lost 8 bases and the V segment lost 1 base, leaving 4 bases of the junction unmatched. The CDR3 spans 14 residues. This chain's CDR3 is CASSLGPGQEKLFF. CDR3 coding DNA: TGTGCCAGCAGCTTAGGGCCGGGACAGGAAAAACTGTTTTTT.

This clone was picked up a small number of times. The rearrangement uses TRBV5-1 and TRBJ2-7, with D possibly called TRBD1 or TRBD2 (5 bases each). Germline V CDR1 and CDR2: SGHRS, YFSETQ. V lost 2 bases to trimming and J lost 0 bases, with 12 bases between them. The CDR3 runs 15 residues. The CDR3 here is CASSFGTLSSYEQYF. Here the CDR3 DNA reads TGCGCCAGCAGCTTCGGGACGCTCAGCTCCTACGAGCAGTACTTC.

V and J are TRBV7-2 and TRBJ2-1; possibly TRBD2 for D (7 bases). Trimming left V 1 base short and J 4 bases short, with 11 bases between. Looked up from germline, CDR1 is SGHTA and CDR2 is FQGNSA. This CDR3 region has 15 residues. The CDR3 sequence is CASSLGRGQYNEQFF. The CDR3 DNA reads TGTGCCAGCAGCTTAGGGCGGGGGCAATACAATGAGCAGTTCTTC.

The chain couples TRBV9 to TRBJ2-3; 10 bases are a match to TRBD2. The ends lost 4 bases at V and 2 bases at J; junction bases unmatched: 7. CDR1 SGDLS and CDR2 YYNGEE come from the germline V gene. The CDR3 is 16 amino acids. This CDR3 is CASSKRTSGLTDTQYF. The DNA of the CDR3 is TGTGCCAGCAGCAAGAGGACTAGCGGCCTCACAGATACGCAGTATTTT.